This T cell receptor (beta chain) was captured in a study of STAT3 mutations in large granular lymphocyte leukemia. Study information: More than half of T-LGLL patients received immunosuppressive therapy. General observations from the study: Every T-cell large granular lymphocyte leukemia patient had at least one immunodominant TCR beta clonotype.

Trimming stripped 8 bases from V and 0 bases from J, with 10 bases between. Germline V gene sequence: CDR1 SEHNR, CDR2 FQNEAQ (reference sequence). The CDR3 spans 13 residues. Comment on this clone: Its antigen is currently unknown.

The repertoire was sequenced with immunoSEQ multiplex PCR; TCRdb's copy has only in-frame clones and lacks some. The sample gives roughly 30,000 clones, about 80% of which show up once; approximately 28% is in the top ten. This TCR came from a woman in her forties or fifties with T-cell large granular lymphocyte leukemia. Some clones in this sample may be carry-over from other donors' samples. The sequencing input was peripheral blood mononuclear cells. The chain employs TRBV7-9 and TRBJ1-1; D remains ambiguous. CDR3 bases: TGTGCCAGCGGAGCCCTTATGAACACTGAAGCTTTCTTT. This sequence encodes CASGALMNTEAFF.